This TCR beta chain comes out of a study of PD-L1 blockade in urothelial cancer. The overall study: Samples came from 3 weeks, at the second dose, and 6 weeks into treatment.

The germline CDR1 and CDR2 sequences are LNHDA and SQIVND (reference sequence). Losses at the gene ends were 9 bases for V and 5 bases for J; bases not matched to a gene: 7. This CDR3 has 13 amino acids. Time point described: pretreatment peripheral blood. This clone was counted between two and nine times. Here immunoSEQ multiplex PCR was the method, and the copy in TCRdb shows in-frame clones only, minus some. The data show approximately 90,000 clones, around 83% seen once. Here the sequenced sample was PBMCs, taken around atezolizumab (anti-PD-L1) treatment. The chain links TRBV19 to TRBJ1-3; 7 nucleotides line up with TRBD1. This TCR was recovered from a man aged 55 to 69 with urothelial cancer. CDR3 amino acids: CASTGTARNTIYF. The CDR3 DNA is TGTGCCAGCACAGGGACAGCCAGAAACACCATATATTTT.